This TCR beta chain derives from a study of blood T cell repertoires in COVID-19. Original data processing: Estimates of nucleated cell counts were drawn from the amplification of reference gene primers. TCRdb's table, derived via immunoSEQ multiplex PCR, lists solely in-frame clones and lacks some. The V and J calls and the clone size are those of that table, but D and trimming were determined from the DNA. In the table there are about 250,000 clones, around 85% of which are singletons. Sequences were obtained from PBMCs or T cells enriched from blood (not recorded which). This TCR derives from a woman between 45 and 65 years old with acute COVID-19.

The CDR3 sequence: CASTGTGGFEQYF. The CDR3 region has the DNA TGTGCCAGCACCGGGACAGGGGGCTTTGAGCAGTACTTC. The chain carries TRBV2 and TRBJ2-7, with 12 bases lining up with TRBD1. Germline CDR1 and CDR2: SNHLY and FYNNEI. The CDR3 has 13 amino acids. The V segment lost 7 bases and the J segment 7 bases; nucleotides outside the gene matches: 5.